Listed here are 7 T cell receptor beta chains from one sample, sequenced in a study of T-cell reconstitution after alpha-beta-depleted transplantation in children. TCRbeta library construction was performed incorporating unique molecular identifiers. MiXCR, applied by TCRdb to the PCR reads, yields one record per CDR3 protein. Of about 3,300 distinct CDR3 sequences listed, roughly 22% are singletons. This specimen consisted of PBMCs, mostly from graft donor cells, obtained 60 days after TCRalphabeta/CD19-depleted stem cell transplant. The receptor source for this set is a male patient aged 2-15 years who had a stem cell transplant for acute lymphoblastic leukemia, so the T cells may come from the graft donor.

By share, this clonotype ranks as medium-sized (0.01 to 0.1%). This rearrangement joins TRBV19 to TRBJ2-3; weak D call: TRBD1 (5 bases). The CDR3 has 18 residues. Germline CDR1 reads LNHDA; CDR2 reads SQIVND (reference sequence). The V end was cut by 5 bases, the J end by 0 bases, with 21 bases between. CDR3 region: CASSVRVSHTWSTDTQYF. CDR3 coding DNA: TGTGCCAGTAGTGTCAGGGTGTCACACACTTGGAGCACAGATACGCAGTATTTT.

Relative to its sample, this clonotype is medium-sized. As DNA, the CDR3 is TGCAGTGCTAGAAAAGGGACTAGCGGGAGTGGGGTCTACGAGCAGTACTTC. Encoded protein: CSARKGTSGSGVYEQYF. The gene calls are TRBV20-1 and TRBJ2-7; 14 nucleotides align to TRBD2. Germline assignment: CDR1 DFQATT and CDR2 SNEGSKA (reference sequence). The CDR3 spans 17 residues. V was pared by 2 bases and J by 3 bases, with 9 bases of the junction left unmatched.

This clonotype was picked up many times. In DNA form, the CDR3 reads TGCAGTGCTAGGGACACTGGACTAGCGGGGGGACCCACAGATACGCAGTATTTT. Translation: CSARDTGLAGGPTDTQYF. The chain has TRBV20-1 and TRBJ2-3; 14 bases are a match to TRBD2. Germline lookup yields CDR1 DFQATT and CDR2 SNEGSKA (reference sequence). J gave up 2 bases and V 3 bases, and 10 bases lay outside the gene matches. The CDR3 is 18 residues long.

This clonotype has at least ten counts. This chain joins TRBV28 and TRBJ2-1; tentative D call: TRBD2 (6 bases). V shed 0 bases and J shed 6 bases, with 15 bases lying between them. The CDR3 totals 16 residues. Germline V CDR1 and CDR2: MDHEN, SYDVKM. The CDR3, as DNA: TGTGCCAGCAGTTTATGGGCGGGGCCAGGGCTCAATGAGCAGTTCTTC. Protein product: CASSLWAGPGLNEQFF.

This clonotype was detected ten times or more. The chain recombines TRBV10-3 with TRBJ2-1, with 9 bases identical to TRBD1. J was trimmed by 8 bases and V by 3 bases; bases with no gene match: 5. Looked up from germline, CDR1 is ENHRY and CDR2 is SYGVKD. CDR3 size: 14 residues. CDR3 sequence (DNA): TGTGCCATCAGTGACGTGGGGGACAGGGATGAGCAGTTCTTC. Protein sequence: CAISDVGDRDEQFF.

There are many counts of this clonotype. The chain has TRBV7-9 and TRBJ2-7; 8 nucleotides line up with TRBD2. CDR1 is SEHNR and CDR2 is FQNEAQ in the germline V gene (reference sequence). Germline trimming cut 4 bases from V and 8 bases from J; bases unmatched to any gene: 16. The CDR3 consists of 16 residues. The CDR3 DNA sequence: TGTGCCAGCAGCTCCTCCGGACTAGCTCTCCCCCCACAGCAGTACTTC. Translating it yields CASSSSGLALPPQQYF. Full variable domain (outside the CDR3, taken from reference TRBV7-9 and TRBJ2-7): DTGVSQNPRHKITKRGQNVTFRCDPISEHNRLYWYRQTLGQGPEFLTYFQNEAQLEKSRLLSDRFSAERPKGSFSTLEIQRTEQGDSAMYLCASSSSGLALPPQQYFGPGTRLTVT.

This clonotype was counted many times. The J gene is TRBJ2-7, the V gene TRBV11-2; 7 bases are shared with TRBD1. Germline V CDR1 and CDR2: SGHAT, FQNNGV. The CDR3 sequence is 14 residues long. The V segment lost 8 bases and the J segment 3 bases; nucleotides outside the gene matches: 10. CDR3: CASSTRDSRYEQYF. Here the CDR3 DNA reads TGTGCCAGCTCGACCCGGGACAGCCGCTACGAGCAGTACTTC.